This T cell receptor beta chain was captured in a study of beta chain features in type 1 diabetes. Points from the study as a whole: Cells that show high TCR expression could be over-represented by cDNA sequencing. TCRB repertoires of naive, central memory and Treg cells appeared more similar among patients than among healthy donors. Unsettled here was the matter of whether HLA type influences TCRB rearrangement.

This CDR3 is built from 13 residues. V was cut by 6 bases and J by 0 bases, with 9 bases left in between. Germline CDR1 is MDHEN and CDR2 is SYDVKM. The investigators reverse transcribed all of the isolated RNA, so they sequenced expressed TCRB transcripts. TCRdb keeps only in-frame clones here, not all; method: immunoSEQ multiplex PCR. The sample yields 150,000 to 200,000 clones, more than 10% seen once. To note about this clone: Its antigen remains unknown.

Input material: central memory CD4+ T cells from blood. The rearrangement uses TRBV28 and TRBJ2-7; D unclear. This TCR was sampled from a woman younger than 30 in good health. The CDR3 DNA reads TGTGCCAGCAGGATCCCGAGCTCCTACGAGCAGTACTTC. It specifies CASRIPSSYEQYF.